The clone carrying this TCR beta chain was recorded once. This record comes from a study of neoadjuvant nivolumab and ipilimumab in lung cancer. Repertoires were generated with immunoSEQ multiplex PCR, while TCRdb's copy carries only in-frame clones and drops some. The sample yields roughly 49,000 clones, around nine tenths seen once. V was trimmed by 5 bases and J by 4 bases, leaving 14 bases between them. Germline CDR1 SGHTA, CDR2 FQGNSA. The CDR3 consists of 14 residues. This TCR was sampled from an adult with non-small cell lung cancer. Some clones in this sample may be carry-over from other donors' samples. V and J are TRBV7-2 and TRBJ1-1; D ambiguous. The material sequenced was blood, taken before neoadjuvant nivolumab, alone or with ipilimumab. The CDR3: CASSPRTAATEAFF. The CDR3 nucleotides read TGTGCCAGCAGCCCACGGACGGCGGCCACTGAAGCTTTCTTT.